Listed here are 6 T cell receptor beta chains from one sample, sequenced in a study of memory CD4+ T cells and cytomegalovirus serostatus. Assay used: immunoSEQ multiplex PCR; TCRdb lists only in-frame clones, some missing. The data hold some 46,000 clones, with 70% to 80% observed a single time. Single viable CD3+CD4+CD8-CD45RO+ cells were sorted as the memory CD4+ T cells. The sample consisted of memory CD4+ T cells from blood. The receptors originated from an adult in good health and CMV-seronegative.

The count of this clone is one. This CDR3 reads CASSREGSVEQYF. The CDR3 nucleotides are TGTGCCAGCTCACGGGAGGGTTCGGTCGAGCAGTACTTC. The V and J genes are TRBV18 and TRBJ2-7, with TRBD2 matching 7 bases. Germline CDR1 is KGHSH and CDR2 is LQKENI. V was clipped by 4 bases and J by 6 bases; unmatched bases: 6. This CDR3 region has 13 residues.

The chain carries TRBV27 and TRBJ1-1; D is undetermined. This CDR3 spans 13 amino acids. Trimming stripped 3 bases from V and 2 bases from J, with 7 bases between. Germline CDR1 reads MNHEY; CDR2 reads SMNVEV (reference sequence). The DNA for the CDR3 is TGTGCCAGCAGTTTCAGAATAAACACTGAAGCTTTCTTT. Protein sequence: CASSFRINTEAFF.

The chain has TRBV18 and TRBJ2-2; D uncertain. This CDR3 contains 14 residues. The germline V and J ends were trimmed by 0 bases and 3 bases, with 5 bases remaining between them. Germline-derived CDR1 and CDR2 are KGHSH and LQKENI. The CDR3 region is CASSPPGHTGELFF. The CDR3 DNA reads TGTGCCAGCTCACCACCGGGCCACACCGGGGAGCTGTTTTTT.

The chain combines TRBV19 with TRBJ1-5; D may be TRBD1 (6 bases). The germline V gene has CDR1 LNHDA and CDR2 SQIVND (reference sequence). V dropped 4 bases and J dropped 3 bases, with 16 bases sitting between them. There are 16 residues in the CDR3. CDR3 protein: CASSTTDRTINQPQHF. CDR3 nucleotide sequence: TGTGCCAGTAGTACGACGGACAGAACTATCAATCAGCCCCAGCATTTT.

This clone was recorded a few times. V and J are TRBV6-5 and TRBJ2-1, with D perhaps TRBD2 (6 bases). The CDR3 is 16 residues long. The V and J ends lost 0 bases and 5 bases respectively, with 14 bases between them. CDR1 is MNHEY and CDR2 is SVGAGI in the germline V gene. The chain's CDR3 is CASSYSRGIRDNEQFF. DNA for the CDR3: TGTGCCAGCAGTTACTCCCGCGGGATAAGGGACAATGAGCAGTTCTTC.

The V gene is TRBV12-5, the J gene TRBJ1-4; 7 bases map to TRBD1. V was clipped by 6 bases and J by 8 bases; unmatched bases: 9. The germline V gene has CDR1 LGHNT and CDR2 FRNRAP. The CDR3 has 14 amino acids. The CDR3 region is CASGGTVVGEKLFF. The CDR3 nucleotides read TGTGCTAGTGGGGGGACAGTTGTCGGCGAAAAACTGTTTTTT.